This T cell receptor (beta chain) was identified in a study of CD8 T cells in Susac syndrome (dated by TCRdb to the late 2010s). With regard to the full study: Of the Susac syndrome patients who were sequenced, about 6 had clinically active disease and roughly eight were in clinical remission. At blood withdrawal, Susac syndrome patients were either therapy-naive, taking corticosteroids (in some cases with IVIg as well), or taking IVIg alone. Whether CD8+ T cell activation and differentiation in Susac syndrome was antigen driven was tested using repertoire sequencing. Findings and caveats that apply to the study as a whole: The number of individuals in the TCR sequencing and HLA analysis was acknowledged as relatively small. In the CD4+ T cell repertoire of Susac syndrome patients, clonal expansion was not detected.

RNA was extracted using the RNeasy kit, and roughly 0.5 to 1 microgram was reverse transcribed with random hexamers. TCR beta CDR3 regions were amplified with the immunoSEQ multiplex PCR assay covering 54 Vbeta and 13 Jbeta segments. PCR amplification bias was corrected using a synthetic template baseline for primer optimization and computational correction. In the source study's methods: Reads were annotated to V, D and J genes per IMGT and analyzed with immunoSEQ Analyzer, keeping only productive sequences. To calculate clonality, Shannon entropy was normalized by log2 of the number of productive unique sequences and then subtracted from one. Public and private clones were assessed among the 100 most prevalent clones of each patient and control. Susac-specific clones were defined as absent from healthy and MS cohorts, over a thousand published viral clones and other ImmuneACCESS disease sequences. Using fastp trimming at Q25 and MiXCR clonotype assembly, TCRdb reanalyzed the public sequencing data and kept in-frame beta chains. When rows share a CDR3 protein, they turn into one entry using the most common DNA and genes. TCRdb's processing, not the authors', yielded these V and J calls. A total of 210,000 or so distinct CDR3 sequences appear in this sample, less than 95% of them only once. The leading ten clones occupy 0.15% to 0.2% of the sample.

Notes on this clonotype: What antigen it recognizes has not been identified. It has no much larger one-base neighbor in the sample; base qualities were not kept.

High-throughput TCR beta sequencing profiled peripheral blood CD8+ and CD4+ T cells from healthy donors, Susac syndrome patients and multiple sclerosis patients. The Susac syndrome patients fulfilled recently defined diagnostic criteria for definite or probable disease. Bulk CD8+ and CD4+ T cells were purified magnetically by negative isolation, whereas CD8+ TEMRA cells were enriched by FACS. Blood was drawn into EDTA tubes, processed within 24 hours, and PBMCs were isolated by density gradient centrifugation. PBMCs intended for TCR sequencing were cryopreserved in liquid nitrogen and thawed later in a water bath at 37 degrees C. A purity of at least 90% was achieved for sorted or isolated CD4+, CD8+ and CD8+ TEMRA cells. The CDR3 starts with the cysteine, ends with the phenylalanine, and has 16 residues. The retained sequence is limited to the CDR3, 48 bases, with the frame set at the first base. V and J are truncated by 5 bases and 7 bases respectively, leaving an intervening sequence of 21 bases. CDR1 and CDR2 (LGHDT, YNNKEL) derive from the germline V gene (reference sequence).

Sequencing used CD4+ T cells from PBMCs. This receptor was obtained from a human donor with Susac syndrome. The rearrangement combines TRBV3-1 with TRBJ2-1, and the D gene may be TRBD1, 6 bases matching. The DNA sequence follows: TGTGCCAGCAGCAGAGACACAGGGCCAATGTCTAATGAGCAGTTCTTC. Its amino acids are CASSRDTGPMSNEQFF.